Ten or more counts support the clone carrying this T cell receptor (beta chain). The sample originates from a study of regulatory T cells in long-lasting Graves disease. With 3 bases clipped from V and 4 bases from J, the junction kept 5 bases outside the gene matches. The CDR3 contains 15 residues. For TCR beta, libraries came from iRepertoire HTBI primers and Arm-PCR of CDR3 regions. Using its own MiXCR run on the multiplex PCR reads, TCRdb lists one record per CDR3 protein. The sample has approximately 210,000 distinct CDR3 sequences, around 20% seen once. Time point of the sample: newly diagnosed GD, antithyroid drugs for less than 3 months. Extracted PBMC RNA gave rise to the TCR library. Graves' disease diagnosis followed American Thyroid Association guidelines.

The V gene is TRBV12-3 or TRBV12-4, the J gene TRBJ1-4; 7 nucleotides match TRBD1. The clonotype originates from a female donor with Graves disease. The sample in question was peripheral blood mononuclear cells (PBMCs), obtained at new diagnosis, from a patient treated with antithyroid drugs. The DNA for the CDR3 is TGTGCCAGCAGTTTCGTGGGACAGCTTAATGAAAAACTGTTTTTT. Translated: CASSFVGQLNEKLFF.